Below, one T cell receptor beta chain is given with its context. No antigen is known for it. The data originate from a study of T cell responses to AZD1222 COVID-19 vaccine. Whole-study findings and limits: It was only a handful of AZD1222 recipients who were seropositive at baseline. Most donors were white British and more were female, and clonal diversity was possibly underestimated. Increased Spike-specific TCR breadth and depth were observed after two AZD1222 doses.

Trimming took 1 base from V and 7 from J; bases not matched to a gene: 7. This CDR3 spans 14 amino acids. From germline, CDR1 is LGHDT and CDR2 YNNKEL (reference sequence). Clones were sequenced by immunoSEQ multiplex PCR, and TCRdb holds only the in-frame ones, with some missing. The sample has 250,000 to 300,000 clones; almost 95% are singletons. Specimen: peripheral blood, collected 28 days after the second AZD1222 dose. This clonotype was sampled from an adult who received the AZD1222 COVID-19 vaccine. The J gene is TRBJ2-7, the V gene TRBV3-1 (or the pseudogene TRBV3-2); 7 nucleotides match TRBD2. In DNA form, the CDR3 reads TGTGCCAGCAGCCAAGGCCTGGGAGGGGAGGAGCAGTACTTC. Protein product: CASSQGLGGEEQYF.